This T cell receptor beta chain was identified in a study of vaccination effects on CD4 cells after COVID-19. Study information: It was two doses of either the BNT162b2 or mRNA-1273 vaccine that participants received. Regarding the study as a whole: Whether induced by infection or by vaccine, clones showed marked clonal contraction late after vaccination.

Assay: immunoSEQ multiplex PCR; the TCRdb copy retains only in-frame clones and omits some. Seen here are 20,000 to 25,000 clones, around 70% observed once, and the top ten hold approximately 3.5%. Worth noting for this clone: As yet, its antigen is unknown.

Sequencing followed a ViraFEST assay step that expanded antigen-specific CD4+ T cells with viral peptide pools. Culturing for around 10 days preceded CD4+ T cell isolation. Prior SARS-CoV-2 infection was absent in the vaccine recipients, as shown by negative nucleocapsid antibodies. Researchers reported culturing approximately 2.2 million PBMC in each well, adding 8 to 10 IU/ml IL-2 and about 10 ug/ml peptides. On both days 3 and 7, half of the culture medium was replaced with IL-2 medium. The TCR comes from a human donor who received a COVID-19 vaccine. The specimen comprised CD4+ T cells from PBMCs cultured with SARS-CoV-2 spike peptides, sampled before COVID-19 vaccination.

CDR3 nucleotides: TGTGCCAGCTCACCTAGACAGGGTGAAGCTTTCTTT. Translation: CASSPRQGEAFF. The chain uses TRBV18 and TRBJ1-1; 7 nucleotides line up with TRBD1. This CDR3 is 12 amino acids long. Germline V gives CDR1 KGHSH, CDR2 LQKENI. With 3 bases clipped from V and 7 bases from J, the junction kept 2 bases outside the gene matches.